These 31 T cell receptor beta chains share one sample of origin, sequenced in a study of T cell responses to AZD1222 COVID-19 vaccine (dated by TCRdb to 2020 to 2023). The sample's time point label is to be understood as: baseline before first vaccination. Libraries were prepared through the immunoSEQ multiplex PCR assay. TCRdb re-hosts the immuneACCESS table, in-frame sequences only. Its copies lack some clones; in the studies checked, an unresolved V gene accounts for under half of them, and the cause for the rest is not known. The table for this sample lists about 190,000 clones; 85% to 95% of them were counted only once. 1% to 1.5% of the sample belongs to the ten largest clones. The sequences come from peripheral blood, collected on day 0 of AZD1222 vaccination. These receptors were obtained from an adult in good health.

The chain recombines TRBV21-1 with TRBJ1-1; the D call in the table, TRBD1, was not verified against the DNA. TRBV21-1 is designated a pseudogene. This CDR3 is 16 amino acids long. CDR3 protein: CASSGGRSRMNTEAFF. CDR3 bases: TGTGCCAGCAGCGGGGGCAGGTCCCGTATGAACACTGAAGCTTTCTTT.

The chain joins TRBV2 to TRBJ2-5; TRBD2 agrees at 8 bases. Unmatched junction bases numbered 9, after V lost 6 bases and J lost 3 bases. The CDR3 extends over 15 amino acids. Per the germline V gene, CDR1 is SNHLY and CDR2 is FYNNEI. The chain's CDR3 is CASSPLRRGEETQYF. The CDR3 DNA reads TGTGCCAGCAGCCCTCTCCGGCGGGGGGAAGAGACCCAGTACTTC.

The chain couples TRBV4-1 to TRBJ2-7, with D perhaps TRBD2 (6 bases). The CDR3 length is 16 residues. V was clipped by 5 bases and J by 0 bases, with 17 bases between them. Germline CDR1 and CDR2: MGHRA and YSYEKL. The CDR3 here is CASSYGGNRGSYEQYF. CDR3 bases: TGCGCCAGCAGCTATGGCGGGAATCGGGGCTCCTACGAGCAGTACTTC.

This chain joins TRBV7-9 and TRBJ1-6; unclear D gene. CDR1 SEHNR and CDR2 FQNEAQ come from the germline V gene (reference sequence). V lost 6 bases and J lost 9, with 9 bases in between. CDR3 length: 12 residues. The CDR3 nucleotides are TGTGCCAGCAGTAGCATAGGTTCACCCCTCCACTTT. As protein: CASSSIGSPLHF.

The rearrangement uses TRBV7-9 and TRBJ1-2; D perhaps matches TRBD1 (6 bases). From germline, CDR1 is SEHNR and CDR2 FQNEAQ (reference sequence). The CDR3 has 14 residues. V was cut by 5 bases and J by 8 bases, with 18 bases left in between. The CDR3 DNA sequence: TGTGCCAGCAGCCCCTACAGGGAGGGGAGCGGCTACACCTTC. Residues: CASSPYREGSGYTF.

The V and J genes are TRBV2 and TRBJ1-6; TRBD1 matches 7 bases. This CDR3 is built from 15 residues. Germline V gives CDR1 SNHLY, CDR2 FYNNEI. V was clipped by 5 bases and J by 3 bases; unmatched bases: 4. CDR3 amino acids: CASSQDRFYNSPLHF. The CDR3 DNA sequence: TGTGCCAGCAGTCAGGACAGGTTCTATAATTCACCCCTCCACTTT.

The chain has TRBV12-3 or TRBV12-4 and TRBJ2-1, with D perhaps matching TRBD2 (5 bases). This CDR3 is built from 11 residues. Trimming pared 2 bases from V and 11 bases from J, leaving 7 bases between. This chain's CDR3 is CASSLREQQFF. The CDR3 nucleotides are TGTGCCAGCAGTTTAAGGGAGCAGCAGTTCTTC.

This chain's CDR3 is CAISEVVRGGNTGELFF. In nucleotides, the CDR3 is TGTGCCATCAGTGAAGTGGTGCGGGGGGGGAACACCGGGGAGCTGTTTTTT. This chain links TRBV10-3 with TRBJ2-2, with 9 bases fitting TRBD2. The CDR3 is 17 amino acids. The V segment lost 3 bases and the J segment 1 base; nucleotides outside the gene matches: 6. Germline lookup yields CDR1 ENHRY and CDR2 SYGVKD.

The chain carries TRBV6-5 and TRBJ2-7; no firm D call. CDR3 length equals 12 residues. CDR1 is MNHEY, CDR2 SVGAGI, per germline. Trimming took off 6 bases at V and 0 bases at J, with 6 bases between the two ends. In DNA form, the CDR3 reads TGTGCCAGCAGACAGAGCTCCTACGAGCAGTACTTC. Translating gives CASRQSSYEQYF.

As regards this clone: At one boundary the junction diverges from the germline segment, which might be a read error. CDR3 residues: CASSFGYEPDTQYF. CDR3 nucleotides: TGTGCCAGCAGTTTTGGGTACGAACCAGACACGCAGTATTTT. The chain joins TRBV27 to TRBJ2-3; unclear D gene. Germline assignment: CDR1 MNHEY and CDR2 SMNVEV (reference sequence). The CDR3 has 14 residues.

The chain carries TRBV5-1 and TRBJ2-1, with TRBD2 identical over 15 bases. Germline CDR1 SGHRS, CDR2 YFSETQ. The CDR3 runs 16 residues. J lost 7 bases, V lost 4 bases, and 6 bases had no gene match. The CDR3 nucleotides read TGCGCCAGCAGCGCCGGGACTAGCGGGGGGCAAAATGAGCAGTTCTTC. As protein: CASSAGTSGGQNEQFF.

CDR3: CASSGAGTGMGEQFF. CDR3 nucleotides: TGCGCCAGCAGTGGGGCTGGGACAGGGATGGGTGAGCAGTTCTTC. The rearrangement uses TRBV10-1 and TRBJ2-1; 9 bases match TRBD1. The CDR3 has 15 residues. Germline CDR1 WNHNN, CDR2 SYGVQD (reference sequence). V was pared by 4 bases and J by 9 bases, with 10 bases of the junction left unmatched.

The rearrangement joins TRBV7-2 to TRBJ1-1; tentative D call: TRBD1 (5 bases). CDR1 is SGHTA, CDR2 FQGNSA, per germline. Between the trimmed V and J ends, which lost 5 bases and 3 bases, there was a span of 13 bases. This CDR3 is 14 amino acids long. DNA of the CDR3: TGTGCCAGCAGCCTGGGGGGGGAGTACACTGAAGCTTTCTTT. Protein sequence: CASSLGGEYTEAFF.

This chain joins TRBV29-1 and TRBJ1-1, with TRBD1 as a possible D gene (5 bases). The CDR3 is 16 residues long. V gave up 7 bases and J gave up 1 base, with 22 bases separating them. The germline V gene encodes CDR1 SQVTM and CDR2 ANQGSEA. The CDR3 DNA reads TGCAGCGCCGGGGGACGGTCCGGCGGGGGGAACACTGAAGCTTTCTTT. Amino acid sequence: CSAGGRSGGGNTEAFF.

This CDR3 reads CASSDQGFNEKLFF. CDR3 DNA sequence: TGTGCCAGCAGTGATCAGGGGTTTAATGAAAAACTGTTTTTT. The V and J genes are TRBV6-1 and TRBJ1-4, with D perhaps matching TRBD1 (6 bases). The CDR3 runs to 14 residues. Germline CDR1 reads MNHNS; CDR2 reads SASEGT. V was trimmed by 3 bases and J by 4 bases, leaving 9 bases between them.

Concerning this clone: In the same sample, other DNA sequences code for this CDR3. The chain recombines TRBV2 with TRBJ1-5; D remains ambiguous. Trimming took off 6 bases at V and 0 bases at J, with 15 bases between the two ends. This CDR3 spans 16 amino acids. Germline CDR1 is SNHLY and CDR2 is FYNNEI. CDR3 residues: CASRLEGSYSNQPQHF. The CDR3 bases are TGTGCCAGCAGGCTGGAAGGTAGCTATAGCAATCAGCCCCAGCATTTT.

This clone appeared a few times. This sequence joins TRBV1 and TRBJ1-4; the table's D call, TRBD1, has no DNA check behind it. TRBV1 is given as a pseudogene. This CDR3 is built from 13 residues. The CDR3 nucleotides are TGCACCAGCAGGAAAACAGGGGCTGAAAAACTGTTTTTT. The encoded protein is CTSRKTGAEKLFF.

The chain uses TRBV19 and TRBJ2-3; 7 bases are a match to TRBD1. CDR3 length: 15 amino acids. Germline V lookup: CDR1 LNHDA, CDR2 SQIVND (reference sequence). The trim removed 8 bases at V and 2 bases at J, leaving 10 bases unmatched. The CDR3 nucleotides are TGTGCCAGTGGGACAGCCCTCCGCAACACAGATACGCAGTATTTT. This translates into CASGTALRNTDTQYF.

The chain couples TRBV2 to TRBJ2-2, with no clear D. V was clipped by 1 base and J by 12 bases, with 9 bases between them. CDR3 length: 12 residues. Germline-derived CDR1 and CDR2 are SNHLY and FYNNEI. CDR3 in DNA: TGTGCCAGCAGTGAAGACCGCGGCCAGCTGTTTTTT. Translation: CASSEDRGQLFF.

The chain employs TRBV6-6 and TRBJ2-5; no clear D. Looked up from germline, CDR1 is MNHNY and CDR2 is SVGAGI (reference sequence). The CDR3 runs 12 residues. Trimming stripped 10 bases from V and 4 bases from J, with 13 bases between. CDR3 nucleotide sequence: TGTGCCACCCACCGTACCAGAGAGACCCAGTACTTC. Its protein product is CATHRTRETQYF.

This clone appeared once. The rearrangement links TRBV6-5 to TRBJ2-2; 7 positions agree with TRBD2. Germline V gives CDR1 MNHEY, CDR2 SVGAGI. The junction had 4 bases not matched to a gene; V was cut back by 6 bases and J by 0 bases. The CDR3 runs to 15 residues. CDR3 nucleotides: TGTGCCAGCAGAAGCGGGGATGCGAACACCGGGGAGCTGTTTTTT. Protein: CASRSGDANTGELFF.

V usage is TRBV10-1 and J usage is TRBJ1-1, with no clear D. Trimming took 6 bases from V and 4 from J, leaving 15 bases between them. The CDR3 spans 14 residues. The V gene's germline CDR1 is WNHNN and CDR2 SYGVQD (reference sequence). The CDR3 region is CASSATKAVTEAFF. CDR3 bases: TGCGCCAGCAGCGCCACTAAGGCCGTCACTGAAGCTTTCTTT.

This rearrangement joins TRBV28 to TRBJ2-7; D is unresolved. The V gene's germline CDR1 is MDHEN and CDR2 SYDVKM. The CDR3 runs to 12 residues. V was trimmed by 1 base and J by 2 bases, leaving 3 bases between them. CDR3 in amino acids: CASSLYTYEQYF. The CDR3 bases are TGTGCCAGCAGTTTATACACCTACGAGCAGTACTTC. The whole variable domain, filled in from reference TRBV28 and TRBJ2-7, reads DVKVTQSSRYLVKRTGEKVFLECVQDMDHENMFWYRQDPGLGLRLIYFSYDVKMKEKGDIPEGYSVSREKKERFSLILESASTNQTSMYLCASSLYTYEQYFGPGTRLTVT.

CDR3 bases: TGTGCCTGGAGTGCTAATACAGGGCCTGGAAACACCATATATTTT. Translation: CAWSANTGPGNTIYF. This chain joins TRBV30 and TRBJ1-3; the D gene is possibly TRBD1 (6 bases). Deletions cut 1 base from V and 2 bases from J, with 12 bases between. This CDR3 spans 15 amino acids. The germline gives CDR1 GTSNPN, CDR2 SVGIG (reference sequence). The full variable domain, with the rest looked up from reference TRBV30 and TRBJ1-3, is SQTIHQWPATLVQPVGSPLSLECTVEGTSNPNLYWYRQAAGRGLQLLFYSVGIGQISSEVPQNLSASRPQDRQFILSSKKLLLSDSGFYLCAWSANTGPGNTIYFGEGSWLTVV.

This CDR3 is CASSPGGGYSNQPQHF. CDR3 nucleotides: TGCGCCAGCAGCCCGGGAGGTGGGTATAGCAATCAGCCCCAGCATTTT. V gene TRBV4-1 combines with J gene TRBJ1-5; D ambiguous. CDR1 and CDR2 (germline): MGHRA, YSYEKL. The CDR3 runs 16 residues. The ends were cut back, 4 bases at V and 0 bases at J, with 13 bases in the middle.

The chain's CDR3 is CASTPGNTEAFF. CDR3 coding DNA: TGTGCCAGCACCCCAGGGAACACTGAAGCTTTCTTT. V gene TRBV7-9 combines with J gene TRBJ1-1; D unresolved. The CDR3 is 12 amino acids. V lost 7 bases and J lost 1, with 7 bases in between. Germline loops: CDR1 SEHNR, CDR2 FQNEAQ (reference sequence).

The CDR3 loop reads CASSQESVAGNYNEQFF. CDR3 sequence (DNA): TGCGCCAGCAGCCAAGAAAGTGTAGCGGGGAACTACAATGAGCAGTTCTTC. This rearrangement joins TRBV4-3 to TRBJ2-1; 8 bases are shared with TRBD2. Germline values: CDR1 LGHNA, CDR2 YSLEER. CDR3 length equals 17 residues. The ends lost 0 bases at V and 3 bases at J; junction bases unmatched: 7.

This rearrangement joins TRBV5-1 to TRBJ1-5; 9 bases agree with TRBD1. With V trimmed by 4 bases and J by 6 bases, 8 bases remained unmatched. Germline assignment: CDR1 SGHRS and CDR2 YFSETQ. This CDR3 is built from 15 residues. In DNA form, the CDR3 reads TGCGCCAGCAGCCCTACAGGGGGCCTAAGTCAGCCCCAGCATTTT. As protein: CASSPTGGLSQPQHF.

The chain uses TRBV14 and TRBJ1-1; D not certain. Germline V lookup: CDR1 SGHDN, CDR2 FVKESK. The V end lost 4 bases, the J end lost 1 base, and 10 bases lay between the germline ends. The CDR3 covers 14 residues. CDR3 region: CASSPRAANTEAFF. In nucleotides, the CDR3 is TGTGCCAGCAGCCCCCGGGCGGCGAACACTGAAGCTTTCTTT.

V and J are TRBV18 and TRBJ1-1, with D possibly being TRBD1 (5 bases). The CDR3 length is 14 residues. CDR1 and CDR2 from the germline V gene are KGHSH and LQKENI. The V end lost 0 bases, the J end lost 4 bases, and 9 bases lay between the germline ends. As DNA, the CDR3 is TGTGCCAGCTCACCACCGGGGGGTGGCACTGAAGCTTTCTTT. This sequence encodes CASSPPGGGTEAFF.

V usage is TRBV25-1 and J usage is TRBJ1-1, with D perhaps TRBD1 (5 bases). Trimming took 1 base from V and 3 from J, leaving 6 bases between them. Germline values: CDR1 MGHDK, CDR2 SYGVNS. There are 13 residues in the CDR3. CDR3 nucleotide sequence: TGTGCCAGCAGTGAATTGGGGGACACTGAAGCTTTCTTT. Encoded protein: CASSELGDTEAFF.